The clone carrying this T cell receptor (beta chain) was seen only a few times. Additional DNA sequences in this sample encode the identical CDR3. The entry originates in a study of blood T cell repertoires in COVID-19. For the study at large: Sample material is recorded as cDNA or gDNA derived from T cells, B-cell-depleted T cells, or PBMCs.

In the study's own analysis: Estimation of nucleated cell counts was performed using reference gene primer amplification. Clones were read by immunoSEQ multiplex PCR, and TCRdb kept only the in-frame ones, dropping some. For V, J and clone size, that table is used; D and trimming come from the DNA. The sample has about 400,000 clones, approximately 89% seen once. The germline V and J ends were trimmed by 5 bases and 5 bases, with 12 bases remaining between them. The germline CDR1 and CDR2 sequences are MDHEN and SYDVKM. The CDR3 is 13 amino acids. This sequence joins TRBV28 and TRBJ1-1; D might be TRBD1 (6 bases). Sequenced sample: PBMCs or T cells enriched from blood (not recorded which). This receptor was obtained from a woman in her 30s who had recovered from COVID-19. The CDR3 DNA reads TGTGCCAGCAGTACAGGGAGGGTAACTGAAGCTTTCTTT. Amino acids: CASSTGRVTEAFF.